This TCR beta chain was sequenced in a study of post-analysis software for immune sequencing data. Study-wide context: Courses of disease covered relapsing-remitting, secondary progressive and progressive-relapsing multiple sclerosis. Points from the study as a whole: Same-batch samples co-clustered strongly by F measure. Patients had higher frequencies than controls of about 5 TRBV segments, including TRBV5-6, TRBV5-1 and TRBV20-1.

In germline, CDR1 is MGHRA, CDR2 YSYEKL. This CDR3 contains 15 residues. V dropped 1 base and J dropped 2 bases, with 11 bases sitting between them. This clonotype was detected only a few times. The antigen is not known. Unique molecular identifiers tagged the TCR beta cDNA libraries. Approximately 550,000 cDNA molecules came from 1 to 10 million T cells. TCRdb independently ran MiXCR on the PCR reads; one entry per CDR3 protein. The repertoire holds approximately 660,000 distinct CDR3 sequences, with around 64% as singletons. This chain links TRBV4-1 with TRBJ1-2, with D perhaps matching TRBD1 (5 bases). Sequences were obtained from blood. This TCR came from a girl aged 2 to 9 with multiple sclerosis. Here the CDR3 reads CASSQVSGGNYGYTF. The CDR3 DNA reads TGCGCCAGCAGCCAAGTATCCGGGGGGAACTATGGCTACACCTTC.